A single sample is the source of the 22 T cell receptor beta chains below, sequenced in a study of blood T cells in healthy people across ages. Using a J-beta primer mix together with a sample-barcoded 5' primer, a second PCR was run for about 6 to 11 cycles. TCRdb reprocessed the 5' RACE reads with MiXCR, giving one entry per CDR3 protein. Of fewer than 1,200,000 distinct CDR3 sequences in the sample, under 30% are singletons; the top ten hold around 0.75%. Another study also made use of these data, one on T cells of mothers and their children.

The sequenced material came from blood. The receptor set was obtained from a girl aged 2 to 9 in good health.

This clonotype has more than one count but fewer than ten. V and J are TRBV29-1 and TRBJ1-1; D gene ambiguous. CDR3 size: 13 residues. Per germline, CDR1 SQVTM and CDR2 ANQGSEA. Trimming left V 8 bases short and J 0 bases short, with 13 bases between. The DNA of the CDR3 is TGCAGCCCCAGAGTACACCTGAACACTGAAGCTTTCTTT. This codes for CSPRVHLNTEAFF.

The V gene is TRBV2, the J gene TRBJ2-1, with 7 bases aligning to TRBD1. Germline lookup yields CDR1 SNHLY and CDR2 FYNNEI. The CDR3 contains 15 residues. J gave up 0 bases and V 10 bases, and 9 bases lay outside the gene matches. The CDR3 coding sequence is TGTGCCACCGACGTACAGGGGAGCTCCTACAATGAGCAGTTCTTC. Its translation is CATDVQGSSYNEQFF.

This clonotype was recorded many times. The chain is built from TRBV20-1 and TRBJ2-2; 9 bases agree with TRBD1. This CDR3 contains 16 residues. Trimming cost V 0 bases and J 4 bases; bases outside gene matches: 6. CDR1 is DFQATT and CDR2 is SNEGSKA in the germline V gene (reference sequence). Here the CDR3 DNA reads TGCAGTGCTAGAGATCGAGGGACAGGGCTCACCGGGGAGCTGTTTTTT. As protein: CSARDRGTGLTGELFF.

In regard to this clonotype: A junction end diverges from the germline sequence, so it may reflect a read error. This chain uses TRBV7-7 with TRBJ1-3; the D is unclear. Germline V gives CDR1 SSHAT, CDR2 FNYEAQ (reference sequence). There are 15 residues in the CDR3. The CDR3 DNA reads as TGTGCTAGCAGCTGCCTGTCGGAAGAACGGAACACCATATATTTT. The encoded protein is CASSCLSEERNTIYF.

V usage is TRBV12-3 or TRBV12-4 and J usage is TRBJ1-1, with D unclear. There are 14 residues in the CDR3. Trimming pared 5 bases from V and 3 bases from J, leaving 13 bases between. CDR3: CASSRRLQDTEAFF. CDR3 coding DNA: TGTGCCAGCAGTCGACGCCTACAAGACACTGAAGCTTTCTTT.

This clonotype was seen more than once but under ten times. This chain links TRBV11-1 with TRBJ2-7; TRBD2 matches 9 bases. The trim removed 1 base at V and 2 bases at J, leaving 21 bases unmatched. From germline, CDR1 is SGHAT and CDR2 FQDESV (reference sequence). The CDR3 extends over 21 amino acids. The CDR3 nucleotides read TGTGCCAGCAGCTTAGTGGGTCGTACTAGCGGGCGATCTTCTGGACCCTACGAGCAGTACTTC. It encodes CASSLVGRTSGRSSGPYEQYF.

V is TRBV12-3 or TRBV12-4 and J is TRBJ2-5, with D unclear. The CDR3 covers 14 residues. V lost 3 bases to trimming and J lost 3 bases, with 11 bases between them. CDR3 sequence: CASSLKGFKETQYF. The CDR3 bases are TGTGCCAGCAGTTTGAAAGGTTTTAAAGAGACCCAGTACTTC.

The chain couples TRBV11-3 to TRBJ2-5; tentatively, D is TRBD2 (5 bases). TRBJ2-1 matches the DNA end more closely, so the J call is doubtful. From germline, CDR1 is SGHNT and CDR2 YENEEA. This CDR3 comprises 15 residues. CDR3 bases: TGTGCCAGCAGCTTAGGTTTTATCCGGGGAATTGGGCAGTTCTTC. Its protein is CASSLGFIRGIGQFF.

The V call is TRBV7-9, the J call TRBJ2-5; TRBD1 is a possible D gene (5 bases). Germline loops: CDR1 SEHNR, CDR2 FQNEAQ (reference sequence). Trimming shortened V by 4 bases and J by 3 bases, and 12 bases separated the two germline ends. CDR3 length equals 14 residues. This chain's CDR3 is CASSSTKGKETQYF. CDR3 nucleotide sequence: TGTGCCAGCAGCTCTACTAAGGGGAAAGAGACCCAGTACTTC.

In its sample, this clonotype was seen a few times. The chain links TRBV7-9 to TRBJ2-7; TRBD2 aligns across 8 bases. Looked up from germline, CDR1 is SEHNR and CDR2 is FQNEAQ (reference sequence). The CDR3 loop spans 15 amino acids. V lost 5 bases and J lost 4; bases outside the gene matches: 10. CDR3 in DNA: TGTGCCAGCAGCCCAGCAGCGGGGGCTCATTACGAGCAGTACTTC. It codes for CASSPAAGAHYEQYF.

This clonotype showed up just a few times. V gene TRBV20-1 combines with J gene TRBJ2-5, with 9 bases matching TRBD1. CDR3 length equals 12 residues. Germline V gene sequence: CDR1 DFQATT, CDR2 SNEGSKA (reference sequence). Trimming took 5 bases from V and 4 from J; bases not matched to a gene: 2. For the CDR3, the DNA is TGCAGTGCTCAGGACAGGGGAGAGACCCAGTACTTC. Its translation: CSAQDRGETQYF.

This chain joins TRBV20-1 and TRBJ1-1; D gene ambiguous. V was clipped by 6 bases and J by 0 bases, with 17 bases between them. The germline V gene has CDR1 DFQATT and CDR2 SNEGSKA (reference sequence). CDR3 length: 15 residues. The CDR3 is CSAVSWTVMNTEAFF. CDR3 DNA sequence: TGCAGTGCGGTATCCTGGACGGTTATGAACACTGAAGCTTTCTTT.

This clonotype was detected many times. CDR3 bases: TGTGCCAGCAGCTTGCGGGGCCCCGCAACTAATGAAAAACTGTTTTTT. Translated: CASSLRGPATNEKLFF. The chain recombines TRBV5-6 with TRBJ1-4; tentatively, D is TRBD1 (5 bases). Germline V lookup: CDR1 SGHDT, CDR2 YYEEEE. Between the trimmed V and J ends, which lost 1 base and 0 bases, there was a span of 10 bases. The CDR3 runs 16 residues.

The genes are TRBV27 and TRBJ2-3, with D unclear. V gave up 5 bases and J gave up 6 bases, with 9 bases separating them. CDR1 is MNHEY and CDR2 is SMNVEV in the germline V gene (reference sequence). The CDR3 extends over 12 amino acids. The CDR3 loop is CASSPYLDTQYF. In DNA, the CDR3 is TGTGCCAGCAGTCCATATTTGGATACGCAGTATTTT.

This clonotype was recorded a few times. The V call is TRBV12-3 or TRBV12-4, the J call TRBJ1-1; weak D call: TRBD1 (5 bases). V lost 0 bases and J lost 3, with 8 bases in between. The CDR3 consists of 14 residues. CDR3 region: CASSLAVGDTEAFF. In DNA, the CDR3 is TGTGCCAGCAGTTTAGCGGTGGGGGACACTGAAGCTTTCTTT.

The V and J genes are TRBV12-3 or TRBV12-4 and TRBJ2-3; D remains unclear. CDR3 length: 15 residues. V lost 4 bases, J lost 0 bases, and 11 bases lay in between. DNA of the CDR3: TGTGCCAGCAGTTCGGACGGAAGAAGCACAGATACGCAGTATTTT. It codes for CASSSDGRSTDTQYF.

This rearrangement joins TRBV3-1 to TRBJ2-7; D tentatively fits TRBD1 or TRBD2 (5 bases each). Germline V lookup: CDR1 LGHDT, CDR2 YNNKEL (reference sequence). CDR3 length: 12 residues. Trimming removed 5 bases from V and 6 bases from J, with 11 bases in between. Here the CDR3 DNA reads TGTGCCAGCAGCTGGGGACCGGGCGAGCAGTACTTC. Translated: CASSWGPGEQYF.

The genes are TRBV12-3 or TRBV12-4 and TRBJ2-3; D remains unclear. The CDR3 length is 16 residues. The V and J ends lost 3 bases and 2 bases respectively, with 15 bases between them. The CDR3 protein is CASSFEVGRITDTQYF. CDR3 nucleotide sequence: TGTGCCAGCAGTTTTGAGGTGGGCCGGATCACAGATACGCAGTATTTT.

There are a few counts of this clonotype. V usage is TRBV28 and J usage is TRBJ2-1; D call uncertain. The closer fit of TRBJ2-7 to the DNA end suggests the J call may be wrong. Germline V CDR1 and CDR2: MDHEN, SYDVKM. The CDR3 totals 15 residues. CDR3 sequence (DNA): TGTGCCAGCAGTTTACTTTCCGGCAGATCCTACGAGCAGTACTTC. This translates into CASSLLSGRSYEQYF.

The chain uses TRBV7-3 and TRBJ2-1, with 16 bases matching TRBD2. The J segment lost 1 base and the V segment lost 1 base, leaving 4 bases of the junction unmatched. Per germline, CDR1 SGHTA and CDR2 FQGTGA. The CDR3 spans 19 residues. The CDR3 spells CASSLIGTSGRGSYNEQFF. The CDR3 region has the DNA TGTGCCAGCAGCTTAATTGGGACTAGCGGGAGGGGATCCTACAATGAGCAGTTCTTC.

This clonotype appeared a few times. This chain connects TRBV4-1 to TRBJ2-2; TRBD1 agrees at 7 bases. The CDR3 spans 16 residues. Looked up from germline, CDR1 is MGHRA and CDR2 is YSYEKL. With 3 bases clipped from V and 3 bases from J, the junction kept 7 bases outside the gene matches. CDR3 nucleotides: TGCGCCAGCAGCCATTTTACAGGGGTCGACACCGGGGAGCTGTTTTTT. Residues: CASSHFTGVDTGELFF.

The J gene is TRBJ2-3, the V gene TRBV12-5, with unresolved D. The V end lost 3 bases, the J end lost 4 bases, and 17 bases lay between the germline ends. In germline, CDR1 is LGHNT, CDR2 FRNRAP. The CDR3 covers 16 residues. The CDR3 DNA follows: TGTGCTAGTGGTTTTGGATCCCCTGAAGTGGCAGATACGCAGTATTTT. As protein: CASGFGSPEVADTQYF.